These T cell receptor beta chains were read from a single sample in a study of Ad26.COV2.S vaccination and SARS-CoV-2 variants. TCRdb's copy holds only in-frame clones and misses some; the assay was immunoSEQ multiplex PCR. The sample gives around 350,000 clones, about 91% of which show up once; about 3.9% is in the top ten. The specimen comprised peripheral blood, sampled after recovery from COVID-19. The receptors here all came from a human donor who had recovered from COVID-19. CDR3s leave out the opening cysteine and the closing phenylalanine or tryptophan.

V gene	J gene	CDR3 protein
TRBV4-1	TRBJ1-2	ASSQVGDAFNYGYT
TRBV3-1/TRBV3-2	TRBJ1-4	ASSQVGQGNEKLF
TRBV20-1	TRBJ2-7	SARQGYEQY
TRBV7-3	TRBJ1-6	ASSFTGRSNSPLH
TRBV6-5	TRBJ2-2	ASSSRTSANTGELF
TRBV10-2	TRBJ2-7	ASSLRDTSYEQY
TRBV7-9	TRBJ1-1	ASSLKEGSAEAF
TRBV5-1	TRBJ2-7	ASSFDPTGGDEQY
TRBV7-9	TRBJ2-7	ASTRDSIRYEQY
TRBV3-1/TRBV3-2	TRBJ1-5	ASSQDRAGKGNQPQH
TRBV5-1	TRBJ1-6	ASRPPKGQTDYNSPLH
TRBV7-6	TRBJ2-5	ASSLAGFQETQY
TRBV18	TRBJ1-5	ASSLGQGPSNQPQH
TRBV27	TRBJ2-1	ASSFITSGGNEQF
TRBV10-3	TRBJ2-1	AISRELAGNEQF
TRBV2	TRBJ1-3	ARTPVPAPGNTIY
TRBV7-9	TRBJ1-1	ASSPPEGRTTEAF
TRBV6-7	TRBJ1-2	ASQQPDGGYT
TRBV24-1	TRBJ2-3	ATSSGSTDTQY
TRBV28	TRBJ1-2	ASRPRIEGGYGYT
TRBV27	TRBJ2-7	ASSLAGPHSYEQY
TRBV11-3	TRBJ2-1	ASSSPRVGYEQF
TRBV1	TRBJ2-3	TSRAPPDTQY
TRBV7-8	TRBJ2-3	ASSLGAGLRTDTQY